One sample yielded the 30 T cell receptor beta chains listed below, sequenced in a study of T cells in Graves' hyperthyroidism and ophthalmopathy. TCR beta CDR3 sequences were amplified from RNA transcripts. When the TCR CDR3 underwent first-round RT-PCR, the HTBI primer set was used. TCRdb passed the multiplex PCR reads through MiXCR, listing each CDR3 protein once. The sample has some 270,000 distinct CDR3 sequences, over 20% seen once. Material for sequencing was blood. These receptors all stem from a woman aged 40 to 50 with Graves' ophthalmopathy.

This clonotype was seen many times. The rearrangement uses TRBV30 and TRBJ2-7; possible D gene TRBD2, 7 bases. In germline, CDR1 is GTSNPN, CDR2 SVGIG (reference sequence). Trimming took 2 bases from V and 3 from J, leaving 8 bases between them. The CDR3 is made up of 12 amino acids. CDR3 bases: TGTGCCTGGAGTAGGGGGGGCTACGAGCAGTACTTC. It yields the protein CAWSRGGYEQYF.

This clonotype was counted only a few times. This clone may be a read error of a much larger clone one base away. J is TRBJ2-7 and V is TRBV11-2, with D hard to call. V was cut by 8 bases and J by 7 bases, with 12 bases left in between. The CDR3 totals 11 residues. Germline V gene lookup returns CDR1 SGHAT and CDR2 FQNNGV. The DNA of the CDR3 is TGTGCCAGCGGCCTAAGCTGGGAGCAGTACTTC. Translated: CASGLSWEQYF. Combining the CDR3 with reference TRBV11-2 and TRBJ2-7 gives the whole variable domain EAGVAQSPRYKIIEKRQSVAFWCNPISGHATLYWYQQILGQGPKLLIQFQNNGVVDDSQLPKDRFSAERLKGVDSTLKIQPAKLEDSAVYLCASGLSWEQYFGPGTRLTVT.

The chain carries TRBV7-2 and TRBJ2-5; 8 bases match TRBD2. V lost 7 bases, J lost 2 bases, and 12 bases stayed unmatched. Looked up from germline, CDR1 is SGHTA and CDR2 is FQGNSA. This CDR3 spans 16 amino acids. The CDR3 coding sequence is TGTGCCAGCACCCCGCCGGTGCTAGCGGGTCAAGAGACCCAGTACTTC. It codes for CASTPPVLAGQETQYF. The whole variable domain, filled in from reference TRBV7-2 and TRBJ2-5, reads GAGVSQSPSNKVTEKGKDVELRCDPISGHTALYWYRQSLGQGLEFLIYFQGNSAPDKSGLPSDRFSAERTGGSVSTLTIQRTQQEDSAVYLCASTPPVLAGQETQYFGPGTRLLVL.

Many counts were recorded for this clonotype. The gene calls are TRBV6-5 and TRBJ1-2, with 8 bases that match TRBD1. The CDR3 has 15 residues. V was pared by 2 bases and J by 8 bases, with 10 bases of the junction left unmatched. Germline-derived CDR1 and CDR2 are MNHEY and SVGAGI. The CDR3 is CASSYRTRQGQGYTF. The CDR3 region has the DNA TGTGCCAGCAGTTACCGGACAAGACAGGGGCAGGGCTACACCTTC.

This clonotype was detected many times. The chain is built from TRBV30 and TRBJ2-2, with 8 bases that match TRBD2. The J segment lost 0 bases and the V segment lost 3 bases, leaving 0 bases of the junction unmatched. This CDR3 spans 14 amino acids. Germline lookup yields CDR1 GTSNPN and CDR2 SVGIG (reference sequence). The CDR3 DNA is TGTGCCTGGAGAGCGGGAGCGAACACCGGGGAGCTGTTTTTT. Encoded protein: CAWRAGANTGELFF. The entire variable domain, with the rest obtained from reference TRBV30 and TRBJ2-2, is as follows: SQTIHQWPATLVQPVGSPLSLECTVEGTSNPNLYWYRQAAGRGLQLLFYSVGIGQISSEVPQNLSASRPQDRQFILSSKKLLLSDSGFYLCAWRAGANTGELFFGEGSRLTVL.

The table lists this clonotype with a few counts. The chain recombines TRBV3-1 with TRBJ1-3; D remains unclear. V lost 2 bases, J lost 0 bases, and 14 bases lay in between. The germline gives CDR1 LGHDT, CDR2 YNNKEL (reference sequence). The CDR3 covers 17 residues. For the CDR3, the DNA is TGTGCCAGCAGCCAACGAGAGGGAACAGCCTCTGGAAACACCATATATTTT. It yields the protein CASSQREGTASGNTIYF.

This clonotype was found many times. The rearrangement links TRBV19 to TRBJ1-2; D remains ambiguous. The CDR3 spans 12 residues. Trimming cost V 10 bases and J 6 bases, with 15 bases left between them. Per the germline V gene, CDR1 is LNHDA and CDR2 is SQIVND (reference sequence). The CDR3, as DNA: TGTGCCACCCGAGCAAGGAGTGATGGCTACACCTTC. Protein sequence: CATRARSDGYTF.

This clonotype was recorded at least ten times. The CDR3 DNA follows: TGTGCCAGCAAAGCGGGAGGTCGAGTCTCCACCTACGAGCAGTACTTC. The encoded protein is CASKAGGRVSTYEQYF. The chain recombines TRBV6-5 with TRBJ2-7; 9 positions agree with TRBD2. Looked up from germline, CDR1 is MNHEY and CDR2 is SVGAGI. There are 16 residues in the CDR3. Trimming at V came to 7 bases and at J to 2 bases, leaving 12 bases not matched to a gene.

This clonotype was seen repeatedly, ten times or more. The chain uses TRBV9 and TRBJ2-7; D may be TRBD2 (7 bases). In germline, CDR1 is SGDLS, CDR2 YYNGEE. Deletions cut 3 bases from V and 3 bases from J, with 16 bases between. The CDR3 extends over 15 amino acids. The CDR3 nucleotides read TGTGCCAGCAGCGAGGGGGGCGGGGGCCACTACGAGCAGTACTTC. It is translated as CASSEGGGGHYEQYF.

Many counts were recorded for this clonotype. This chain joins TRBV7-2 and TRBJ1-5, with 11 bases that match TRBD1. CDR1 SGHTA and CDR2 FQGNSA come from the germline V gene. The ends lost 2 bases at V and 1 base at J; junction bases unmatched: 10. The CDR3 runs 19 residues. The CDR3 DNA reads TGTGCCAGCAGCTTATCGGGCCGGACAGGGGGCGGGAGCAATCAGCCCCAGCATTTT. As protein: CASSLSGRTGGGSNQPQHF.

The table lists this clonotype with many counts. The gene calls are TRBV6-2 or TRBV6-3 and TRBJ2-7; 10 bases map to TRBD2. V lost 4 bases and J lost 3; bases outside the gene matches: 12. The germline gives CDR1 MNHEY, CDR2 SVGEGT. The CDR3 has 17 amino acids. CDR3 DNA sequence: TGTGCCAGCAGTTCAGTTGCCGTACTAGCGGGATTCTACGAGCAGTACTTC. Its protein product is CASSSVAVLAGFYEQYF.

As for this clonotype: With a much larger clone just one base away, this may be a read error. This rearrangement joins TRBV12-3 or TRBV12-4 to TRBJ1-2; D unclear. CDR3 length: 13 residues. Trimming removed 5 bases from V and 7 bases from J, with 14 bases in between. CDR3 residues: CASSPRWAGGYTF. The CDR3 nucleotides are TGTGCCAGCAGTCCAAGGTGGGCCGGTGGCTACACCTTC.

This clonotype was detected many times. The chain couples TRBV20-1 to TRBJ1-6, with a weak D call TRBD1 (5 bases). Germline V CDR1 and CDR2: DFQATT, SNEGSKA (reference sequence). CDR3 length: 12 residues. Trimming cost V 6 bases and J 7 bases, with 10 bases left between them. DNA for the CDR3: TGCAGTGCCGGGGGAGGGAATTCACCCCTCCACTTT. It yields the protein CSAGGGNSPLHF.

The chain has TRBV20-1 and TRBJ2-7; no clear D. The CDR3 runs 14 residues. Deletions cut 0 bases from V and 0 bases from J, with 9 bases between. CDR1 is DFQATT, CDR2 SNEGSKA, per germline (reference sequence). CDR3 nucleotides: TGCAGTGCTAGAGATTATGGCAGCTCCTACGAGCAGTACTTC. Translated, it gives CSARDYGSSYEQYF.

V gene TRBV12-5 combines with J gene TRBJ1-5; 9 nucleotides line up with TRBD1. The CDR3 sequence is 15 residues long. Germline CDR1 and CDR2: LGHNT and FRNRAP. The J segment lost 6 bases and the V segment lost 1 base, leaving 4 bases of the junction unmatched. The CDR3 is CASGLGTGAGQPQHF. The DNA of the CDR3 is TGTGCTAGTGGTTTGGGGACAGGGGCAGGTCAGCCCCAGCATTTT.

This clonotype has ten or more counts. The rearrangement links TRBV15 to TRBJ2-7; 14 nucleotides agree with TRBD2. Germline lookup yields CDR1 LNHNV and CDR2 YYDKDF (reference sequence). This CDR3 comprises 16 residues. The ends lost 5 bases at V and 4 bases at J; junction bases unmatched: 7. CDR3 residues: CATSVGTSGSVYEQYF. The CDR3 DNA reads TGTGCCACCAGCGTCGGGACTAGCGGGAGTGTATACGAGCAGTACTTC.

This clonotype has a count of ten or more. This chain links TRBV28 with TRBJ2-7; D is unclear. Germline CDR1 MDHEN, CDR2 SYDVKM. Trimming took off 3 bases at V and 5 bases at J, with 11 bases between the two ends. This CDR3 spans 13 amino acids. As DNA, the CDR3 is TGTGCCAGCAGTTTTTCTAATAGGGACGAGCAGTACTTC. Its protein product is CASSFSNRDEQYF.

A note on this clonotype: This likely comes from a read error, as the CDR3 has no conserved phenylalanine or tryptophan at its end. J is TRBJ2-7 and V is TRBV20-1, with D possibly TRBD1 on 6 matching bases. This CDR3 spans 15 amino acids. Trimming stripped 1 base from V and 5 bases from J, with 18 bases between. Germline values: CDR1 DFQATT, CDR2 SNEGSKA (reference sequence). The CDR3 sequence: CSARASSDRVNEQYI. In DNA form, the CDR3 reads TGCAGTGCTAGAGCATCGTCGGACAGAGTGAACGAGCAGTACATC.

This clonotype has a handful of counts. A much larger clonotype is one base distant, so this may be a read error. No conserved phenylalanine or tryptophan ends this CDR3, so it is likely a read error. The chain couples TRBV5-8 to TRBJ1-1; tentative D call: TRBD1 (5 bases). Germline lookup yields CDR1 SGHTS and CDR2 YDEGEE. The CDR3 has 13 residues. V lost 8 bases to trimming and J lost 4 bases, with 15 bases between them. Here the CDR3 reads CASSSGYGTEAFL. The CDR3 bases are TGTGCCAGTAGTTCAGGGTACGGCACTGAAGCTTTCCTT.

This clonotype was seen repeatedly, ten times or more. The genes are TRBV12-3 or TRBV12-4 and TRBJ1-3; D ambiguous. This CDR3 comprises 14 residues. V was clipped by 8 bases and J by 4 bases, with 15 bases between them. The CDR3 reads CASRSGSLGNTIYF. CDR3 sequence (DNA): TGTGCCAGCCGCTCGGGGTCTCTCGGAAACACCATATATTTT.

As for this clonotype: The conserved phenylalanine or tryptophan normally closing the CDR3 is absent here, so this likely arose from a read error. The rearrangement joins TRBV28 to TRBJ2-7, with 7 bases that match TRBD1. The CDR3 length is 15 residues. Germline CDR1 and CDR2: MDHEN and SYDVKM. The DNA for the CDR3 is TGTGCCAGCGGTTTAAGGGGACAGAGGTCCTACGAGCAGTACCTC. Translated: CASGLRGQRSYEQYL.

Many counts were recorded for this clonotype. J is TRBJ2-5 and V is TRBV29-1; perhaps D is TRBD1 or TRBD2 (5 bases each). The CDR3 spans 14 residues. CDR1 and CDR2 (germline): SQVTM, ANQGSEA. Between the trimmed V and J ends, which lost 7 bases and 2 bases, there was a span of 17 bases. Here the CDR3 reads CSGGINGVQETQYF. In DNA form, the CDR3 reads TGCAGCGGGGGGATTAACGGAGTTCAAGAGACCCAGTACTTC.

This clonotype was seen a handful of times. This chain joins TRBV11-2 and TRBJ2-5; D not certain. The germline V and J ends were trimmed by 7 bases and 5 bases, with 17 bases remaining between them. Germline CDR1 and CDR2: SGHAT and FQNNGV. The CDR3 spans 14 residues. The CDR3 protein is CASKTLRTGETQYF. For the CDR3, the DNA is TGTGCCAGCAAAACGCTCAGGACCGGGGAGACCCAGTACTTC.

This clonotype showed up just a few times. This sequence joins TRBV7-9 and TRBJ2-2; no reliable D call. Germline loops: CDR1 SEHNR, CDR2 FQNEAQ (reference sequence). V lost 6 bases to trimming and J lost 7 bases, with 9 bases between them. The CDR3 consists of 12 residues. The CDR3 DNA reads TGTGCCAGCAGTTATTGGATCGGGGAGCTGTTTTTT. Protein sequence: CASSYWIGELFF.

This chain joins TRBV4-1 and TRBJ2-2, with TRBD2 identical over 7 bases. Germline V lookup: CDR1 MGHRA, CDR2 YSYEKL. The V and J ends lost 8 bases and 4 bases, in that order; junction bases with no gene match: 10. CDR3 length: 15 residues. In nucleotides, the CDR3 is TGCGCCAGCGGCGGGCTAGCGGCGAGCACCGGGGAGCTGTTTTTT. Protein sequence: CASGGLAASTGELFF.

This clonotype came up many times. The rearrangement links TRBV28 to TRBJ1-5, with 8 bases matching TRBD1. Per germline, CDR1 MDHEN and CDR2 SYDVKM. This CDR3 has 14 residues. V dropped 10 bases and J dropped 9; count of bases not matched to a gene: 14. The CDR3 DNA sequence: TGTGCCACCGCAGCCACAGGGGGGGTTAGGCCCCAGCATTTT. Translating gives CATAATGGVRPQHF. The variable domain in full, with the rest retrieved from reference TRBV28 and TRBJ1-5, is DVKVTQSSRYLVKRTGEKVFLECVQDMDHENMFWYRQDPGLGLRLIYFSYDVKMKEKGDIPEGYSVSREKKERFSLILESASTNQTSMYLCATAATGGVRPQHFGDGTRLSIL.

This clonotype has at least ten counts. The chain is built from TRBV7-2 and TRBJ1-1, with a weak D call TRBD1 (5 bases). CDR3 length: 13 amino acids. V gave up 6 bases and J gave up 1 base, with 9 bases separating them. Germline V CDR1 and CDR2: SGHTA, FQGNSA. This CDR3 reads CASRSDRNTEAFF. The CDR3 DNA reads as TGTGCCAGCAGATCCGACAGGAACACTGAAGCTTTCTTT.

The table lists this clonotype with a few counts. This sequence joins TRBV19 and TRBJ2-7; D may be TRBD2 (6 bases). The V and J ends lost 9 bases and 3 bases respectively, with 9 bases between them. CDR1 is LNHDA and CDR2 is SQIVND in the germline V gene (reference sequence). CDR3 length equals 11 residues. As DNA, the CDR3 is TGTGCCAGCTGGGGAGGCTACGAGCAGTACTTC. It is translated as CASWGGYEQYF.

This clonotype was observed at least ten times. The CDR3 DNA is TGCAGTGCACCCTTCCGGGGACAGGGCTACGAGCAGTACTTC. Translated: CSAPFRGQGYEQYF. The gene calls are TRBV20-1 and TRBJ2-7; 9 positions match TRBD1. The CDR3 runs 14 residues. After removal of 6 bases from V and 3 bases from J, the junction contained 9 bases not matched to a gene. Germline V gives CDR1 DFQATT, CDR2 SNEGSKA (reference sequence).

There are many counts of this clonotype. The rearrangement links TRBV14 to TRBJ2-7; TRBD2 is a possible D gene (6 bases). V was trimmed by 1 base and J by 2 bases, leaving 12 bases between them. The CDR3 covers 15 residues. CDR1 SGHDN and CDR2 FVKESK come from the germline V gene. CDR3 DNA sequence: TGTGCCAGCAGCCAAGCCCTAGCGCTGCCCTACGAGCAGTACTTC. It codes for CASSQALALPYEQYF. Variable domain in full (rest from reference TRBV14 and TRBJ2-7): EAGVTQFPSHSVIEKGQTVTLRCDPISGHDNLYWYRRVMGKEIKFLLHFVKESKQDESGMPNNRFLAERTGGTYSTLKVQPAELEDSGVYFCASSQALALPYEQYFGPGTRLTVT.